Reported below is one TCR beta chain. This clonotype was counted ten times or more. Its binding antigen is unknown. Per-base qualities were not stored, and no clone one base away is much larger. This sample is part of a study of T cells in Graves' hyperthyroidism and ophthalmopathy (dated by TCRdb to the late 2010s). Notes on the research overall: Peripheral blood samples were taken at the time of initial diagnosis, prior to any treatment. To identify TCR V-J signatures that set the groups apart, the researchers used a discovery cohort of roughly 100 patients, made up of roughly 40 with Graves' ophthalmopathy and about 55 with stable Graves' hyperthyroidism. In six Graves' hyperthyroidism patients, the study also compared T-cell repertoires from thyroid tissue with T-cell repertoires from blood. The roughly 91 discovery patients were randomly divided into training and test sets at a 7:3 ratio. Once sampling was done, hyperthyroidism patients were given methimazole at a starting dose of 30 mg daily, whereas ophthalmopathy patients were given high-dose intravenous methylprednisolone. The paper describes TCR Vbeta CDR3 sequencing of about 140 peripheral blood samples, made up of approximately 40 ophthalmopathy patients, roughly 75 hyperthyroidism patients and some 17 progressor patients. Whether ophthalmopathy could be predicted prospectively was tested in an independent validation cohort made up of about 18 hyperthyroidism patients plus 17 patients who later progressed to ophthalmopathy.

Stable Graves' hyperthyroidism was defined as no progression to ophthalmopathy during 18 months of follow-up. Hyperthyroidism patients were newly diagnosed, had a disease duration of under 2 months, and were aged 18 to 65 years. Patients with uncontrolled infections, other autoimmune diseases, pregnancy or lactation were excluded. Diagnoses relied on clinical symptoms, serum thyroxine and TRAb, thyroid ultrasound and orbital computed tomography. PBMCs were separated from about 10 ml of fresh peripheral blood using Ficoll-Paque density gradient centrifugation. Trizol reagent was used to extract total RNA, and RNA quality was then checked on an Agilent 2100 Bioanalyzer. The CDR3 measures 14 amino acids from cysteine to phenylalanine. Only CDR3 DNA remains: 42 bases, in frame from the first base. V is reduced by 2 bases and J by 7 bases, leaving a spacing of 11 bases between them. From the germline V gene, CDR1 is ENHRY and CDR2 is SYGVKD.

Amplification of TCR beta CDR3 regions was carried out from RNA transcripts. For the first round of RT-PCR on the TCR CDR3, the HTBI primer set was used together with the Qiagen OneStep RT-PCR kit. Libraries were constructed in a second round of multiplex PCR, after which size selection and purification were performed. Libraries were sequenced paired-end with 100 bp reads on an Illumina HiSeq2000. In the original analysis: SOAPnuke was used to process the raw data, with reads discarded if the reads contained adapters or uncalled bases, had a mean Phred below 15, or lacked an exact constant-primer or identifier match. High-quality paired reads were merged using COPE v1.2.5, and each unique nucleotide sequence was defined as a clonotype. Clonotypes were aligned to IMGT TRBV, TRBD and TRBJ reference segments using MiTCR v1.1. The analysis was restricted to V-J combinations with a frequency above 0.0001, which together covered roughly 99% of the repertoires. A TCS score was defined as the ratio between F50 (clonal expansion) and ExV (chaos), using BLOSUM62-based TCRdist between CDR3 peptides within each V-J. Welch's t-statistics and random forest reduced fewer than 550 V-J features to 10 to 15, which were used in a naive Bayes classifier (R e1071). The public reads were run again by TCRdb, first through fastp at Q25 and then through MiXCR, and only productive beta chains were kept. Each entry merges the rows of one CDR3 protein and shows their most common DNA and genes. The V and J calls here are based on TCRdb, not the publication. The table for this sample lists a few hundred thousand distinct CDR3 sequences; approximately 15% of them were counted only once. About a sixth of the sample comes from the top ten.

What the study reported, not specific to this receptor: During validation, the model predicted progression to ophthalmopathy a median of about 6.5 months ahead of onset, with more than 55% sensitivity and almost 75% specificity. A model built on a 13 V-J signature distinguished ophthalmopathy from stable hyperthyroidism, reaching about 89% sensitivity and about 81% specificity in cross-validation and 80%/75% in testing. No statistical method was used to fix the sample size in advance, and group allocation was not hidden from the investigators. Most expanded thyroid clonotypes (frequency above 0.001) were also found in blood, which suggests that blood repertoires may mirror thyroid immune responses.

Input material: blood. The clonotype originates from a woman aged 18-29 years with Graves' hyperthyroidism. The sequence is built from TRBV10-3 and TRBJ1-4, and perhaps TRBD1 as D gene, on 6 matching bases. The DNA sequence is as follows: TGTGCCATCAGTGAGATAGCAGGGGTTGAAAAACTGTTTTTT. This translates into CAISEIAGVEKLFF.